Each of the 6 T cell receptor beta chains below was sequenced from the same sample in a study of shared clonotypes between healthy human individuals. Clones were sequenced by immunoSEQ multiplex PCR, and TCRdb holds only the in-frame ones, with some missing. This repertoire shows 2 million to 3 million clones, 90% to 95% found once; its top ten account for approximately 0.37%. Sequencing input: naive CD4+ T cells from PBMCs. Subset: CD45RA+ positively selected. Receptor source: a man aged 18 to 35 in good health. Some clones in this sample may be carry-over from other donors' samples.

In the case of this clone: The same CDR3 can be traced to other DNA sequences in this sample. The chain couples TRBV2 to TRBJ2-2; D gene ambiguous. Germline V gene lookup returns CDR1 SNHLY and CDR2 FYNNEI. The CDR3 length is 14 residues. V dropped 4 bases and J dropped 4 bases, with 10 bases sitting between them. For the CDR3, the DNA is TGTGCCAGCAGTGGTCTCCAATCCACCGGGGAGCTGTTTTTT. Encoded protein: CASSGLQSTGELFF.

The rearrangement joins TRBV30 to TRBJ1-1; D is perhaps TRBD1 (6 bases). Trimming cost V 4 bases and J 1 base, with 10 bases left between them. CDR1 is GTSNPN and CDR2 is SVGIG in the germline V gene (reference sequence). The CDR3 is 13 residues long. CDR3 nucleotides: TGTGCCTGGACCCGGGACACGAACACTGAAGCTTTCTTT. Its protein product is CAWTRDTNTEAFF.

The chain recombines TRBV10-1 with TRBJ2-7, with 12 bases fitting TRBD1. Germline assignment: CDR1 WNHNN and CDR2 SYGVQD (reference sequence). This CDR3 has 16 residues. V lost 7 bases and J lost 2; bases outside the gene matches: 9. CDR3 region: CASKTGTGGPTYEQYF. The CDR3 DNA follows: TGCGCCAGCAAGACCGGGACAGGGGGCCCCACCTACGAGCAGTACTTC.

This chain joins TRBV5-4 and TRBJ1-1, with D perhaps TRBD1 (6 bases). V lost 1 base to trimming and J lost 7 bases, with 11 bases between them. This CDR3 comprises 13 residues. CDR1 SGHNT and CDR2 YYREEE come from the germline V gene (reference sequence). CDR3 nucleotide sequence: TGTGCCAGCAGCTTGAGTAGGGGGGTTGAAGCTTTCTTT. Its protein is CASSLSRGVEAFF.

This chain uses TRBV19 with TRBJ1-5, with TRBD1 identical over 11 bases. Losses at the gene ends were 5 bases for V and 3 bases for J; bases not matched to a gene: 6. CDR3 length equals 16 residues. Germline V lookup: CDR1 LNHDA, CDR2 SQIVND (reference sequence). The CDR3 spells CASSSWTGGPNQPQHF. CDR3 coding DNA: TGTGCCAGTAGTTCCTGGACAGGGGGCCCCAATCAGCCCCAGCATTTT.

The chain carries TRBV11-2 and TRBJ1-5, with no clear D. V shed 0 bases and J shed 7 bases, with 7 bases lying between them. The V gene's germline CDR1 is SGHAT and CDR2 FQNNGV. The length of the CDR3 is 13 residues. CDR3 loop: CASSLEEGQPQHF. CDR3 nucleotide sequence: TGTGCCAGCAGCTTAGAGGAGGGACAGCCCCAGCATTTT. The full variable domain, its missing parts supplied by reference TRBV11-2 and TRBJ1-5, is EAGVAQSPRYKIIEKRQSVAFWCNPISGHATLYWYQQILGQGPKLLIQFQNNGVVDDSQLPKDRFSAERLKGVDSTLKIQPAKLEDSAVYLCASSLEEGQPQHFGDGTRLSIL.